These 30 T cell receptor beta chains originate from one sample sequenced in a study of shared clonotypes between healthy human individuals. Only in-frame clones appear in the TCRdb table, and some are missing; sequencing was by immunoSEQ multiplex PCR. The sample comprises roughly 720,000 clones, about 90% of which are singletons, and 34% rests with the top ten. Sequences were obtained from memory CD8+ T cells from PBMCs. Subset of the sample: CD45RO+ cells pooled with CCR7-negative TemRA cells. The receptor set was obtained from a man between 18 and 35 years old in good health. Some clones in this sample may be carry-over from other donors' samples.

Concerning this clone: Other nucleotide sequences in the sample specify the same CDR3. The CDR3 DNA reads as TGTGCCAGCAGTTACTCGGCAGGGTCCTACGAGCAGTACTTC. Protein: CASSYSAGSYEQYF. The V call is TRBV6-5, the J call TRBJ2-7, with D perhaps matching TRBD1 (5 bases). CDR3 length: 14 amino acids. V was trimmed by 0 bases and J by 1 base, leaving 7 bases between them. The germline gives CDR1 MNHEY, CDR2 SVGAGI.

The chain carries TRBV7-9 and TRBJ2-1; 9 bases agree with TRBD1. V was clipped by 4 bases and J by 7 bases; unmatched bases: 2. Germline CDR1 is SEHNR and CDR2 is FQNEAQ (reference sequence). The CDR3 covers 13 residues. The CDR3 protein is CASSWTGANEQFF. As DNA, the CDR3 is TGTGCCAGCAGCTGGACAGGGGCAAATGAGCAGTTCTTC.

J is TRBJ1-2 and V is TRBV28, with no clear D. The V end lost 3 bases, the J end lost 3 bases, and 17 bases lay between the germline ends. This CDR3 region has 16 residues. The germline gives CDR1 MDHEN, CDR2 SYDVKM. CDR3 DNA: TGTGCCAGCAGTTTTGGCAGCCCGATGGGGTACTATGGCTACACCTTC. This encodes CASSFGSPMGYYGYTF.

This clone has a single count. J is TRBJ2-2 and V is TRBV10-3, with 13 positions matching TRBD2. There are 20 residues in the CDR3. The V and J ends lost 3 bases and 1 base, in that order; junction bases with no gene match: 11. The V gene's germline CDR1 is ENHRY and CDR2 SYGVKD. The CDR3 DNA sequence: TGTGCCATCAGTGATCTTATAGGGACTAGCGGGACCCTGAACACCGGGGAGCTGTTTTTT. Amino acids: CAISDLIGTSGTLNTGELFF.

This chain links TRBV7-2 with TRBJ1-2, with D uncertain. Germline values: CDR1 SGHTA, CDR2 FQGNSA. CDR3 length: 13 residues. Trimming took 2 bases from V and 6 from J, leaving 10 bases between them. CDR3 nucleotides: TGTGCCAGCAGCTTACCCGGAGCTCATGGCTACACCTTC. Translating it yields CASSLPGAHGYTF.

The chain employs TRBV9 and TRBJ2-7; no definite D call. This CDR3 region has 13 residues. The V gene's germline CDR1 is SGDLS and CDR2 YYNGEE. Trimming left V 1 base short and J 3 bases short, with 8 bases between. The CDR3 nucleotides read TGTGCCAGCAGCGTAAGTCCCCTCTACGAGCAGTACTTC. It encodes CASSVSPLYEQYF. The entire variable domain, with the rest obtained from reference TRBV9 and TRBJ2-7, is as follows: DSGVTQTPKHLITATGQRVTLRCSPRSGDLSVYWYQQSLDQGLQFLIQYYNGEERAKGNILERFSAQQFPDLHSELNLSSLELGDSALYFCASSVSPLYEQYFGPGTRLTVT.

The CDR3 nucleotides read TGTGCCAGCAGCTTGTGGCGTAGCGGGAGCGGCAATGAGCAGTTCTTC. Protein: CASSLWRSGSGNEQFF. The rearrangement joins TRBV5-6 to TRBJ2-1, with 9 positions matching TRBD2. The CDR3 runs 16 residues. V was pared by 1 base and J by 6 bases, with 8 bases of the junction left unmatched. The germline V gene encodes CDR1 SGHDT and CDR2 YYEEEE.

The chain carries TRBV29-1 and TRBJ1-1; D perhaps matches TRBD1 (5 bases). The germline CDR1 and CDR2 sequences are SQVTM and ANQGSEA. The V gene lost 7 bases and the J gene lost 2 bases, with 17 bases spanning the gap. The CDR3 is 14 residues long. CDR3 residues: CSAFKGIINTEAFF. CDR3 in DNA: TGCAGCGCCTTCAAGGGGATCATAAACACTGAAGCTTTCTTT.

J is TRBJ2-1 and V is TRBV18; 8 bases are a match to TRBD1. Germline lookup yields CDR1 KGHSH and CDR2 LQKENI. V gave up 0 bases and J gave up 10 bases; unmatched junction bases: 11. The CDR3 is 16 residues long. The CDR3 nucleotides are TGTGCCAGCTCACCACCCCGGCGGCAGGGGGCGGACGAGCAGTTCTTC. Its translation is CASSPPRRQGADEQFF.

The chain uses TRBV11-2 and TRBJ2-1, with TRBD2 identical over 7 bases. The CDR3 sequence is 17 residues long. Looked up from germline, CDR1 is SGHAT and CDR2 is FQNNGV. V was pared by 5 bases and J by 8 bases, with 18 bases of the junction left unmatched. For the CDR3, the DNA is TGTGCCAGCAGCGGTGGCCGAGCGGGATGGGCTTTCTATGAGCAGTTCTTC. Translating gives CASSGGRAGWAFYEQFF.

The V call is TRBV28, the J call TRBJ2-1, with D possibly TRBD2 on 6 matching bases. This CDR3 contains 14 residues. CDR1 MDHEN and CDR2 SYDVKM come from the germline V gene. V was trimmed by 6 bases and J by 8 bases, leaving 17 bases between them. DNA for the CDR3: TGTGCCAGCAGGCTACCGGGGGAGCTCGATGAGCAGTTCTTC. Protein product: CASRLPGELDEQFF.

V and J are TRBV6-1 and TRBJ1-2, with 9 bases aligning to TRBD1. The CDR3 totals 11 residues. The ends lost 8 bases at V and 8 bases at J; junction bases unmatched: 3. Germline V gene lookup returns CDR1 MNHNS and CDR2 SASEGT. This CDR3 is CASGTGYGYTF. The CDR3 nucleotides are TGTGCCAGCGGGACAGGGTACGGCTACACCTTC.

The V gene is TRBV7-3, the J gene TRBJ2-2; no firm D call. V shed 11 bases and J shed 14 bases, with 9 bases lying between them. Germline CDR1 reads SGHTA; CDR2 reads FQGTGA. This CDR3 contains 8 residues. CDR3 DNA sequence: TGTGCCGCCTTAGGCCTGTTTTTT. This gives the protein CAALGLFF.

The V gene is TRBV27, the J gene TRBJ1-5; 7 bases are a match to TRBD1. V shed 6 bases, J shed 1 base, and the junction held 3 bases outside the gene matches. The germline CDR1 and CDR2 sequences are MNHEY and SMNVEV (reference sequence). The CDR3 has 14 amino acids. The chain's CDR3 is CASRTTGSNQPQHF. CDR3 coding DNA: TGTGCCAGCAGGACGACAGGGAGCAATCAGCCCCAGCATTTT.

The chain carries TRBV27 and TRBJ2-2; TRBD2 is a possible D gene (6 bases). Germline values: CDR1 MNHEY, CDR2 SMNVEV (reference sequence). V was shortened by 1 base and J by 4 bases, with 13 bases between the two germline ends. The CDR3 runs 16 residues. CDR3 in DNA: TGTGCCAGCAGTTTATTACTAGCCGCTGGCACCGGGGAGCTGTTTTTT. Amino acids: CASSLLLAAGTGELFF.

The J gene is TRBJ2-7, the V gene TRBV19; possible D gene TRBD1, 6 bases. The CDR3 spans 14 residues. CDR1 is LNHDA and CDR2 is SQIVND in the germline V gene (reference sequence). V lost 3 bases to trimming and J lost 5 bases, with 14 bases between them. CDR3 coding DNA: TGTGCCAGTAGTATGTCCAGGGGCTACCACGAGCAGTACTTC. Amino acid sequence: CASSMSRGYHEQYF.

This chain's CDR3 is CASSFGDRGFNEQFF. CDR3 DNA: TGTGCCAGCAGCTTTGGGGACAGGGGTTTCAATGAGCAGTTCTTC. The gene calls are TRBV13 and TRBJ2-1; 10 bases match TRBD1. The CDR3 loop spans 15 amino acids. Looked up from germline, CDR1 is PRHDT and CDR2 is FYEKMQ (reference sequence). Losses at the gene ends were 3 bases for V and 6 bases for J; bases not matched to a gene: 5.

The V and J genes are TRBV15 and TRBJ2-3; D not certain. The CDR3 is 16 amino acids. The germline gives CDR1 LNHNV, CDR2 YYDKDF (reference sequence). V lost 0 bases, J lost 5 bases, and 15 bases lay in between. The DNA of the CDR3 is TGTGCCACCAGCAGAGAGGGTAGCCCTTACAGAGATACGCAGTATTTT. Its translation is CATSREGSPYRDTQYF.

The chain recombines TRBV7-8 with TRBJ2-1; D is ambiguous. The germline gives CDR1 SGHVS, CDR2 FQNEAQ. V was pared by 5 bases and J by 6 bases, with 14 bases between. The CDR3 consists of 14 residues. The DNA of the CDR3 is TGTGCCAGCAGCATGACCGCCGGAAGCAATGAGCAGTTCTTC. Amino acid sequence: CASSMTAGSNEQFF. Drawing the rest from reference TRBV7-8 and TRBJ2-1, the complete variable domain is GAGVSQSPRYKVAKRGQDVALRCDPISGHVSLFWYQQALGQGPEFLTYFQNEAQLDKSGLPSDRFFAERPEGSVSTLKIQRTQQEDSAVYLCASSMTAGSNEQFFGPGTRLTVL.

This rearrangement joins TRBV27 to TRBJ2-1, with TRBD1 as a possible D gene (5 bases). Trimming took 6 bases from V and 3 from J, leaving 12 bases between them. Germline-derived CDR1 and CDR2 are MNHEY and SMNVEV (reference sequence). This CDR3 region has 14 residues. The CDR3 DNA sequence: TGTGCCAGCAGGCAGGGTGGAATCTACAATGAGCAGTTCTTC. Its translation is CASRQGGIYNEQFF.

V gene TRBV4-3 combines with J gene TRBJ2-7; TRBD2 matches 9 bases. The CDR3 loop spans 15 amino acids. From germline, CDR1 is LGHNA and CDR2 YSLEER. Trimming removed 1 base from V and 4 bases from J; junction bases left unmatched: 5. In DNA form, the CDR3 reads TGCGCCAGCAGCCAAGGACTAGCGGAGCGATACGAGCAGTACTTC. Its protein product is CASSQGLAERYEQYF.

The CDR3 bases are TGTGCCAGCAGTTACCGCGAGTCCACTGAAGCTTTCTTT. It codes for CASSYRESTEAFF. This chain links TRBV6-6 with TRBJ1-1, with no clear D. V dropped 2 bases and J dropped 4 bases, with 8 bases sitting between them. The CDR3 covers 13 residues. Germline V gene sequence: CDR1 MNHNY, CDR2 SVGAGI (reference sequence).

With regard to this clone: A much larger clone sits a single nucleotide away, making a read error possible. This sequence joins TRBV6-1 and TRBJ1-1; D gene uncertain. CDR1 is MNHNS, CDR2 SASEGT, per germline. Trimming shortened V by 5 bases and J by 0 bases, and 4 bases separated the two germline ends. This CDR3 region has 12 residues. CDR3 region: CASSRVNTEAFF. The CDR3 region has the DNA TGTGCCAGCAGTCGGGTGAACACTGAAGCTTTCTTT.

This clone was counted once. J is TRBJ2-2 and V is TRBV9; D uncertain. Germline-derived CDR1 and CDR2 are SGDLS and YYNGEE. CDR3 size: 17 residues. Trimming stripped 0 bases from V and 0 bases from J, with 12 bases between. The CDR3 region has the DNA TGTGCCAGCAGCGTAGCTAGGATAGGGACGAACACCGGGGAGCTGTTTTTT. It encodes CASSVARIGTNTGELFF.

The J gene is TRBJ2-1, the V gene TRBV15; 10 bases map to TRBD2. J was trimmed by 0 bases and V by 5 bases; bases with no gene match: 1. CDR1 and CDR2 (germline): LNHNV, YYDKDF (reference sequence). This CDR3 spans 15 amino acids. The CDR3 DNA follows: TGTGCCACCAGCGAGCGGGAGGGCTCCTACAATGAGCAGTTCTTC. Translation: CATSEREGSYNEQFF.

This chain joins TRBV11-2 and TRBJ1-3; possibly TRBD1 for D (6 bases). Per germline, CDR1 SGHAT and CDR2 FQNNGV. V shed 0 bases and J shed 6 bases, with 15 bases lying between them. The CDR3 runs 16 residues. CDR3 sequence reads: CASSLDRGVGENTIYF. CDR3 in DNA: TGTGCCAGCAGCTTAGACAGGGGTGTTGGGGAAAACACCATATATTTT. The whole variable domain, remainder taken from reference TRBV11-2 and TRBJ1-3, is EAGVAQSPRYKIIEKRQSVAFWCNPISGHATLYWYQQILGQGPKLLIQFQNNGVVDDSQLPKDRFSAERLKGVDSTLKIQPAKLEDSAVYLCASSLDRGVGENTIYFGEGSWLTVV.

The chain joins TRBV6-6 to TRBJ2-3; D gene uncertain. Germline lookup yields CDR1 MNHNY and CDR2 SVGAGI (reference sequence). Trimming shortened V by 6 bases and J by 6 bases, and 4 bases separated the two germline ends. The CDR3 runs 10 residues. The DNA for the CDR3 is TGTGCCAGCAGCGACGATACGCAGTATTTT. The encoded protein is CASSDDTQYF.

CDR3: CASSEGWNQPQHF. The DNA for the CDR3 is TGTGCCAGCAGTGAAGGGTGGAATCAGCCCCAGCATTTT. V is TRBV25-1 and J is TRBJ1-5; no firm D call. The V and J ends lost 2 bases and 4 bases respectively, with 6 bases between them. The CDR3 is 13 amino acids. The germline CDR1 and CDR2 sequences are MGHDK and SYGVNS.

This chain joins TRBV15 and TRBJ1-1; a possible D gene is TRBD1 (6 bases). Per the germline V gene, CDR1 is LNHNV and CDR2 is YYDKDF (reference sequence). V was pared by 0 bases and J by 8 bases, with 16 bases between. This CDR3 has 15 amino acids. CDR3 residues: CATSREGGPRLEAFF. In DNA form, the CDR3 reads TGTGCCACCAGCAGAGAGGGGGGGCCACGACTCGAAGCTTTCTTT.

The rearrangement uses TRBV27 and TRBJ2-3; the match to TRBD2 covers 13 bases. Germline V gene data show CDR1 as MNHEY and CDR2 as SMNVEV (reference sequence). With 5 bases clipped from V and 4 bases from J, the junction kept 6 bases outside the gene matches. This CDR3 contains 16 residues. The CDR3 DNA reads as TGTGCCAGCAGTCTCGGACTAGCGGGAGTAGCAGATACGCAGTATTTT. This translates into CASSLGLAGVADTQYF.